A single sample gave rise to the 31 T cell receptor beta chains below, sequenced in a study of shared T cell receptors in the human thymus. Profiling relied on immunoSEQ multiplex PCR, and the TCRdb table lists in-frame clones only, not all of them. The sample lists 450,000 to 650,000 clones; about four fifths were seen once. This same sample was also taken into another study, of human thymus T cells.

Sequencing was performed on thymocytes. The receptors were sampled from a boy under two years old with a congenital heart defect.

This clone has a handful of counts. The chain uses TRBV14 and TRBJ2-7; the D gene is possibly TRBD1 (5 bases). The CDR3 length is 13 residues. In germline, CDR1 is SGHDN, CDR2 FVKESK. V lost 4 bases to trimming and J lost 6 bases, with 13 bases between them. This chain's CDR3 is CASSLTREGEQYF. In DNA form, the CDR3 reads TGTGCCAGCAGCCTGACCAGGGAAGGCGAGCAGTACTTC.

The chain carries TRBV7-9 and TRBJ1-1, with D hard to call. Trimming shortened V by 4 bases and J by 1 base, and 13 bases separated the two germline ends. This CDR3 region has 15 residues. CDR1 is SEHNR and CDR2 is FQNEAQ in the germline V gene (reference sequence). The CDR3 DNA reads TGTGCCAGCAGCTCAACGACACGGGGGAACACTGAAGCTTTCTTT. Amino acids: CASSSTTRGNTEAFF.

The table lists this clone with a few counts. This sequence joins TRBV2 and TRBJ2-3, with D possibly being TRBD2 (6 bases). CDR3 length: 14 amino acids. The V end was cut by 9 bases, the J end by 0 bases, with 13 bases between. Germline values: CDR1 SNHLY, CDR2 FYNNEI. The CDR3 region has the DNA TGTGCCAGTGGCCTAGCGACTAGCACAGATACGCAGTATTTT. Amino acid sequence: CASGLATSTDTQYF.

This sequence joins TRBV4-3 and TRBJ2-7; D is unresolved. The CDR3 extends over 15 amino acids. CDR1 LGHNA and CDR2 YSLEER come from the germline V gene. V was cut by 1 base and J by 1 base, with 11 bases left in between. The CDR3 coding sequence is TGCGCCAGCAGCCAAGGCCGGTACTATTCCTACGAGCAGTACTTC. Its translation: CASSQGRYYSYEQYF.

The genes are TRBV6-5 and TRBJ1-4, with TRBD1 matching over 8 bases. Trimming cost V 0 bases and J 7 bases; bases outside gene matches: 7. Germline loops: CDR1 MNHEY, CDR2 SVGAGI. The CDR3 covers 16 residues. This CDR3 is CASSYSNQGAGEKLFF. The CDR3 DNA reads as TGTGCCAGCAGTTACTCGAACCAGGGGGCGGGTGAAAAACTGTTTTTT.

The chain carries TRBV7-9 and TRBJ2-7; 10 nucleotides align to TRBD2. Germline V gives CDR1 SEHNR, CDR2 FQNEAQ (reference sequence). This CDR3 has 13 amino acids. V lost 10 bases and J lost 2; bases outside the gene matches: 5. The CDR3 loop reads CATRAGGAYEQYF. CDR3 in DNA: TGTGCCACCCGAGCGGGGGGGGCCTACGAGCAGTACTTC.

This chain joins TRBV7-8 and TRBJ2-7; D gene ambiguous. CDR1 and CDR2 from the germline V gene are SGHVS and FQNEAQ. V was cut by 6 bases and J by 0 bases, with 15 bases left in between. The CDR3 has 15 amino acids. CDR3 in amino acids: CASRLGAGLSYEQYF. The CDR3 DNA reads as TGTGCCAGCAGACTGGGTGCAGGCCTCTCCTACGAGCAGTACTTC.

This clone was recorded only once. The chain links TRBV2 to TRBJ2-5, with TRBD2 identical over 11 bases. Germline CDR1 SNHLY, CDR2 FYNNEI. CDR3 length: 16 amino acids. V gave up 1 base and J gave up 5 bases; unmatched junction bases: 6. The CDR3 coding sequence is TGTGCCAGCAGTGAAGGGTTAGCGGGAGGGGGGGAGACCCAGTACTTC. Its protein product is CASSEGLAGGGETQYF. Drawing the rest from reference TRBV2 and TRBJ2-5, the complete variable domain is EPEVTQTPSHQVTQMGQEVILRCVPISNHLYFYWYRQILGQKVEFLVSFYNNEISEKSEIFDDQFSVERPDGSNFTLKIRSTKLEDSAMYFCASSEGLAGGGETQYFGPGTRLLVL.

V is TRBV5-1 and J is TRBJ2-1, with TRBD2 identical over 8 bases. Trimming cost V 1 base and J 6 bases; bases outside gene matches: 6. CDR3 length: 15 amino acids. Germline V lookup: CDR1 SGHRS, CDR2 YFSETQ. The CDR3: CASSLCSGRSNEQFF. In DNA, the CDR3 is TGCGCCAGCAGCTTGTGCAGCGGGAGAAGCAATGAGCAGTTCTTC.

The CDR3 DNA sequence: TGTGCCTGGAGTGTACTGGGGGACTACACTGAAGCTTTCTTT. Translation: CAWSVLGDYTEAFF. The chain is built from TRBV30 and TRBJ1-1; possibly TRBD1 for D (5 bases). V lost 0 bases and J lost 3, with 11 bases in between. CDR1 and CDR2 (germline): GTSNPN, SVGIG (reference sequence). The CDR3 runs 14 residues.

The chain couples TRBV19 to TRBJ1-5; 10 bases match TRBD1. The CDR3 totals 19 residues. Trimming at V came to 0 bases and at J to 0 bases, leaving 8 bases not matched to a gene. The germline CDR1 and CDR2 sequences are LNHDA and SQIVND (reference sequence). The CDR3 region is CASSIDQRDRGDSNQPQHF. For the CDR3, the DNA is TGTGCCAGTAGTATAGATCAACGGGACAGGGGAGATAGCAATCAGCCCCAGCATTTT.

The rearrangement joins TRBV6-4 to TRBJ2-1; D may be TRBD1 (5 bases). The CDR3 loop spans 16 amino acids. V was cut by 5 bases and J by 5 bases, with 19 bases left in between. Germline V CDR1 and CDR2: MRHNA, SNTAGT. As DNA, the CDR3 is TGTGCCAGCAGTTCAGATAGGGGCTGGCCACACAATGAGCAGTTCTTC. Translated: CASSSDRGWPHNEQFF.

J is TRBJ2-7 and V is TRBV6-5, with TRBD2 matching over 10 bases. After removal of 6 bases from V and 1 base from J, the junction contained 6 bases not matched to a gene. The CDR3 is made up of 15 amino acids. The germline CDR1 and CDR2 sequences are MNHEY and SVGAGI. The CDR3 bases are TGTGCCAGCAGACCCCCGGGACTAGCGTCCTACGAGCAGTACTTC. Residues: CASRPPGLASYEQYF.

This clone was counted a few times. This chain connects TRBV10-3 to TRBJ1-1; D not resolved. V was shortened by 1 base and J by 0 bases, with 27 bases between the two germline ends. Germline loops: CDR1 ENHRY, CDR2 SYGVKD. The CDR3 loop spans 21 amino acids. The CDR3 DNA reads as TGTGCCATCAGTGAGTTTTCCTCCACACAAATCGGGAGGAGTTTGAACACTGAAGCTTTCTTT. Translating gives CAISEFSSTQIGRSLNTEAFF.

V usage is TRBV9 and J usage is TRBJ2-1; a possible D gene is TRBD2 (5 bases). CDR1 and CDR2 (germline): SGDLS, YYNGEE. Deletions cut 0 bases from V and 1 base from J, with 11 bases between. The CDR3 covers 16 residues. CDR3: CASSVAGGWSYNEQFF. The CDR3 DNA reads TGTGCCAGCAGCGTAGCCGGCGGGTGGTCCTACAATGAGCAGTTCTTC.

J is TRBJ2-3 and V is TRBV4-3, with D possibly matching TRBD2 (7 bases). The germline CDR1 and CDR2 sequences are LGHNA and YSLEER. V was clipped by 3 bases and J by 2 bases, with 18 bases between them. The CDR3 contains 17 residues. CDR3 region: CASSQRGGGGDTDTQYF. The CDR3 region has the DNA TGCGCCAGCAGCCAGAGAGGGGGGGGAGGGGACACAGATACGCAGTATTTT.

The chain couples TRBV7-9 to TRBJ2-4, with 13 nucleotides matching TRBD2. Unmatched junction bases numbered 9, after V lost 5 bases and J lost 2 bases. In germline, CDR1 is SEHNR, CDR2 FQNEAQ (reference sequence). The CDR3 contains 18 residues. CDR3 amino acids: CASSRTSGSCRTKNIQYF. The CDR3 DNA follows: TGTGCCAGCAGCCGGACTAGCGGGAGTTGCCGAACCAAAAACATTCAGTACTTC.

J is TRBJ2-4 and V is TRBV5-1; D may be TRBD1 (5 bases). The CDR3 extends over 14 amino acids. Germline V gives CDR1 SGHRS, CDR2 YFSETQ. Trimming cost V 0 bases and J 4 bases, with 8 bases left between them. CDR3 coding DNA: TGCGCCAGCAGCTTGGCAGGGCCTAAAAACATTCAGTACTTC. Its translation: CASSLAGPKNIQYF.

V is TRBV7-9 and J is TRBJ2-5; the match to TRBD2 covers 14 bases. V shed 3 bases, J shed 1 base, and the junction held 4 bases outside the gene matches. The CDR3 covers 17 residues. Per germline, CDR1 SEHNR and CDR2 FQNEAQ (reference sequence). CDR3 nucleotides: TGTGCCAGCAGCTTCCGGACTAGCGGGAGGTCCCAAGAGACCCAGTACTTC. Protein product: CASSFRTSGRSQETQYF.

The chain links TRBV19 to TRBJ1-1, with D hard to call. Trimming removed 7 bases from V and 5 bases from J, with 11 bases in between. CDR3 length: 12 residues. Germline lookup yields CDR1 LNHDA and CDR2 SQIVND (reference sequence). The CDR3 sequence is CASNRVWTEAFF. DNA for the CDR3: TGTGCCAGTAACCGGGTGTGGACTGAAGCTTTCTTT.

The CDR3 loop reads CASRISGRSETQYF. The CDR3, as DNA: TGCGCCAGCAGGATTAGCGGGAGAAGTGAGACCCAGTACTTC. The gene calls are TRBV4-1 and TRBJ2-5; 9 positions agree with TRBD2. The CDR3 contains 14 residues. CDR1 MGHRA and CDR2 YSYEKL come from the germline V gene. The trim removed 6 bases at V and 5 bases at J, leaving 7 bases unmatched.

The DNA for the CDR3 is TGTGCCAGCCGGACAGGGGAGAATCAGCCCCAGCATTTT. Its protein product is CASRTGENQPQHF. The V and J genes are TRBV6-1 and TRBJ1-5; 9 nucleotides agree with TRBD1. This CDR3 has 13 residues. After removal of 8 bases from V and 4 bases from J, the junction contained 3 bases not matched to a gene. Germline V gives CDR1 MNHNS, CDR2 SASEGT.

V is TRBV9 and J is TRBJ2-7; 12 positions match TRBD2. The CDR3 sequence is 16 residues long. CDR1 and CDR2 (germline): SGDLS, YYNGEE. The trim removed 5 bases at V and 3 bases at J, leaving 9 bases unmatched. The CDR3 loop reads CASSARLAGAVYEQYF. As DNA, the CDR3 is TGTGCCAGCAGTGCTAGACTAGCGGGAGCGGTCTACGAGCAGTACTTC.

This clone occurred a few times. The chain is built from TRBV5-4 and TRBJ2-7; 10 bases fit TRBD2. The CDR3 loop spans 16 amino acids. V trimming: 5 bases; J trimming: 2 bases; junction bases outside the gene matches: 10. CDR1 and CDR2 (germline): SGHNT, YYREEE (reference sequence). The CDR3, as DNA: TGTGCCAGCAGTCCTAATAGCGGGAGGATCCCCTACGAGCAGTACTTC. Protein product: CASSPNSGRIPYEQYF.

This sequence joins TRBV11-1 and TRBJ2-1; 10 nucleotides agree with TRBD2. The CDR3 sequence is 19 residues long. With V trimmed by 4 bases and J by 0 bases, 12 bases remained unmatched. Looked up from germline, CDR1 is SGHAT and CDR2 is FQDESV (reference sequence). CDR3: CASSSLGLAWRSSYNEQFF. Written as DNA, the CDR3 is TGTGCCAGCAGCTCCCTGGGACTAGCGTGGAGGAGCTCCTACAATGAGCAGTTCTTC. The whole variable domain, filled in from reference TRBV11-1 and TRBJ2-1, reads EAEVAQSPRYKITEKSQAVAFWCDPISGHATLYWYRQILGQGPELLVQFQDESVVDDSQLPKDRFSAERLKGVDSTLKIQPAELGDSAMYLCASSSLGLAWRSSYNEQFFGPGTRLTVL.

The CDR3 nucleotides read TGTGCCAGCAGATCCCACTCCTACGAGCAGTACTTC. It is translated as CASRSHSYEQYF. The chain joins TRBV27 to TRBJ2-7; no clear D. The length of the CDR3 is 12 residues. CDR1 and CDR2 (germline): MNHEY, SMNVEV (reference sequence). The V end lost 6 bases, the J end lost 0 bases, and 6 bases lay between the germline ends.

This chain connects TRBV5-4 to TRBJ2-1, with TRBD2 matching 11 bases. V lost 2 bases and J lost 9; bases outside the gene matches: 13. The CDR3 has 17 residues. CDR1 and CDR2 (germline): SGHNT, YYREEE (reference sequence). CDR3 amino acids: CASSFFRGASGRSEQFF. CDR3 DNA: TGTGCCAGCAGCTTCTTTCGGGGGGCTAGCGGGAGGAGTGAGCAGTTCTTC.

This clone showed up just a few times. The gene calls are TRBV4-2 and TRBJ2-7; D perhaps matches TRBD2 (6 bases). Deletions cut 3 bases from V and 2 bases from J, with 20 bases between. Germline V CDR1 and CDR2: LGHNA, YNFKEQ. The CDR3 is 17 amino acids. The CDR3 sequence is CASSQGGYGRGPYEQYF. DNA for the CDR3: TGTGCCAGCAGCCAGGGGGGTTACGGGAGAGGCCCCTACGAGCAGTACTTC.

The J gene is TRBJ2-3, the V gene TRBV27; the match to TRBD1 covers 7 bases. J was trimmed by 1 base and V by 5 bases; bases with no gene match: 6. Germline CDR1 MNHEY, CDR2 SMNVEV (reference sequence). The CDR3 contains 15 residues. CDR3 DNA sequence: TGTGCCAGCAGTACCACCGGGACAGGCACAGATACGCAGTATTTT. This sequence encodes CASSTTGTGTDTQYF.

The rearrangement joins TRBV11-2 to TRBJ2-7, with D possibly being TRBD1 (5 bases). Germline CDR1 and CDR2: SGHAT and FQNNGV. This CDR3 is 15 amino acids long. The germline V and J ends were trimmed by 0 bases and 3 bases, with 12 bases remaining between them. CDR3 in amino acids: CASSLEWGDIYEQYF. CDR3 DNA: TGTGCCAGCAGCTTAGAGTGGGGCGATATCTACGAGCAGTACTTC.

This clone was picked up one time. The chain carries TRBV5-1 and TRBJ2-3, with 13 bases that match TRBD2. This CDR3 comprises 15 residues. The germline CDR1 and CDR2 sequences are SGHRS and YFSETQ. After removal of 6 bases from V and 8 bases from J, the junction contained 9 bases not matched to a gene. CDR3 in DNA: TGCGCCAGCACCCCCGGGACTAGCGGGATAGGTACGCAGTATTTT. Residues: CASTPGTSGIGTQYF.